The present TCR beta chain was sequenced within a study of Graves' ophthalmopathy and Graves' hyperthyroidism. Remarks on this clonotype: Its antigen remains unknown. One junction end does not reproduce the germline sequence, and a read error may be involved.

Amplified TCR beta CDR3 regions were obtained using RNA transcripts as template. RT-PCR in the first round used HTBI primers; a second-round multiplex PCR followed. TCRdb fed the multiplex PCR reads into MiXCR, producing one record per CDR3 protein. The sample records some 160,000 distinct CDR3 sequences, 35% to 50% being singletons. This CDR3 has 17 amino acids. Germline V gene data show CDR1 as SSHAT and CDR2 as FNYEAQ (reference sequence). None of the included patients had other autoimmune diseases, uncontrolled infections, pregnancy or lactation, as these led to exclusion. Points from the study as a whole: Progression of ophthalmopathy was predicted by the model with around 68% sensitivity and around 72% specificity. In blood, most expanded thyroid clonotypes above 0.001 frequency were also detected. Ophthalmopathy and stable hyperthyroidism were discriminated by a 13-signature model, with over 85% sensitivity and 65% to 83% specificity.

The TCR originated in a man aged 25-45 years with Graves' ophthalmopathy. The sequenced sample consisted of peripheral blood. The chain recombines TRBV7-7 with TRBJ2-5; D might be TRBD2 (5 bases). CDR3 nucleotides: TGTGCTAGCAGCTTAGATCCGGGGAGCGGAGCAGGAGAGACCCAGTACTTC. Translation: CASSLDPGSGAGETQYF. Together with reference TRBV7-7 and TRBJ2-5, the CDR3 gives the full variable domain: GAGVSQSPRYKVTKRGQDVTLRCDPISSHATLYWYQQALGQGPEFLTYFNYEAQPDKSGLPSDRFSAERPEGSISTLTIQRTEQRDSAMYRCASSLDPGSGAGETQYFGPGTRLLVL.